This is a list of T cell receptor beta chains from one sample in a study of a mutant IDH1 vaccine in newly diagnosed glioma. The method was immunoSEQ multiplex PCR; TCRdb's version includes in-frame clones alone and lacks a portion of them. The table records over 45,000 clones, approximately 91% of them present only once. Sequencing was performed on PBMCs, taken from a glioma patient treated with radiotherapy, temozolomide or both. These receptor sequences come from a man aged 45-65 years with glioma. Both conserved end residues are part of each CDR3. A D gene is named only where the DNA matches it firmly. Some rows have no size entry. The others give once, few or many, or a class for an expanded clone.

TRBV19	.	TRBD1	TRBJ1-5	TGTGCCAGTAGACCCGGGACAGGGCCAAATCAGCCCCAGCATTTT	CASRPGTGPNQPQHF
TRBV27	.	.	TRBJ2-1	TGTGCCAGCAGCCGGGAAGGCTCCTACAATGAGCAGTTCTTC	CASSREGSYNEQFF
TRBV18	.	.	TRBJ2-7	TGTGCCAGCTCACCACGAGAGGGGGACGCCTACGAGCAGTACTTC	CASSPREGDAYEQYF
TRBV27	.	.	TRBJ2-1	TGTGCCAGCAAGGGCGTATACAATGAGCAGTTCTTC	CASKGVYNEQFF
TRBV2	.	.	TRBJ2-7	TGTGCCAGCAGTACTAACAGACTCTACGAGCAGTACTTC	CASSTNRLYEQYF
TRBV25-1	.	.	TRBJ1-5	TGTGCCAGCAGCGCGGTAGGATGGCCCCAGCATTTT	CASSAVGWPQHF
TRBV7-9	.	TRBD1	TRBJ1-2	TGTGCCAGCAGCTTAAGGCAGGGGGAGTGGGGCTACACCTTC	CASSLRQGEWGYTF
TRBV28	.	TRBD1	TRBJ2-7	TGTGCCAGCACCCCCCCTGGGACAGGGTCGTCCGAGCAGTACTTC	CASTPPGTGSSEQYF
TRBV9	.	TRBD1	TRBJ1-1	TGTGCCAGCAGCGTAGGAACAGGGGTGAACACTGAAGCTTTCTTT	CASSVGTGVNTEAFF
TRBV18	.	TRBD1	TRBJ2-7	TGTGCCAGCTCACCACCGGGACAGGGAAATTTGCAGTACTTC	CASSPPGQGNLQYF
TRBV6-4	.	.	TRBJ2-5	TGTGCCAGCAGTGACTTCCAGGGGCCTCAAGAGACCCAGTACTTC	CASSDFQGPQETQYF
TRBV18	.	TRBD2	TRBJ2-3	TGTGCCAGCTCACCACGGATTAGCGGGGGAAGCACAGATACGCAGTATTTT	CASSPRISGGSTDTQYF
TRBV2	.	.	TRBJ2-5	TGTGCCAGCAGTCTATCCCAAGAGACCCAGTACTTC	CASSLSQETQYF
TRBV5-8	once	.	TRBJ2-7	TGTGCCAGCAGCTTTTGGGACGGGTCCTACGAGCAGTACTTC	CASSFWDGSYEQYF
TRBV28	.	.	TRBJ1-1	TGTGCCAGCAGTCAAAGGACAGCGAACACTGAAGCTTTCTTT	CASSQRTANTEAFF
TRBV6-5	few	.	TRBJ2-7	TGTGCCAGCAGTTCTTTAGGCTGGACCTACGAGCAGTACTTC	CASSSLGWTYEQYF
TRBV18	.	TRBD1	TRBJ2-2	TGTGCCAGCTCACCGGGGACAGGGATCGGGGAGCTGTTTTTT	CASSPGTGIGELFF
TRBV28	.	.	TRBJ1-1	TGTGCCAGCAGGCCAATGAACACTGAAGCTTTCTTT	CASRPMNTEAFF
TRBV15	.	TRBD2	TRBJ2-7	TGTGCCACCAGCCGGGGGGGGCGAGGGCCCCACGAGCAGTACTTC	CATSRGGRGPHEQYF
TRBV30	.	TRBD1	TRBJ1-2	TGTGCCTGGAGTGTACCGGGGCAGGGGGCCTATGGCTACACCTTC	CAWSVPGQGAYGYTF
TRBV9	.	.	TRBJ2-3	TGTGCCAGCAGCGTAGACGGTACCACAGATACGCAGTATTTT	CASSVDGTTDTQYF
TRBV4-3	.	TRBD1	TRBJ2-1	TGCGCCCCAGCTAACGGACAGGGATACAATGAGCAGTTCTTC	CAPANGQGYNEQFF
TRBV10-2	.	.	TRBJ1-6	TGCGCCAGCAGTGTGGGCGGTTCACCCCTCCACTTT	CASSVGGSPLHF
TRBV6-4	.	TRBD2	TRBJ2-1	TGTGCCAGCAGTGCTAGCGGCTCCTACAATGAGCAGTTCTTC	CASSASGSYNEQFF
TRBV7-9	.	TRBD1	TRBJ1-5	TGTGCCAGCAGCCGTTCATGGACAGGGGGTAACCAGCCCCAGCATTTT	CASSRSWTGGNQPQHF
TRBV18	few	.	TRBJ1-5	TGTGCCAGCTCACCGGGGGGCGGGCAGCCCCAGCATTTT	CASSPGGGQPQHF
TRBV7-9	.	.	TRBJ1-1	TGTGCCAGCAGCCTTCCGAGGGCCCAAGTGAGAAACACTGAAGCTTTCTTT	CASSLPRAQVRNTEAFF
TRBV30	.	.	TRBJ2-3	TGTGCCTGGAGTGTAGGGTCGGCAGATACGCAGTATTTT	CAWSVGSADTQYF
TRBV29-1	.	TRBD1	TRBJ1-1	TGCAGCGTTGCCGGGACAGGGATTCCCACTGAAGCTTTCTTT	CSVAGTGIPTEAFF
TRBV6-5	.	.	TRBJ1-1	TGTGCCAGCAGTTCGTCGGGAGGGGCAAGGGCTGAAGCTTTCTTT	CASSSSGGARAEAFF
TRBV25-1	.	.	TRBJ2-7	TGTGCCAGCAGTGTCGAAGGGCCAAGGGAGCAGTACTTC	CASSVEGPREQYF
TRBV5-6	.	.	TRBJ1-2	TGTGCCAGCAGCCCAGTTGGTTCAAACTATGGCTACACCTTC	CASSPVGSNYGYTF
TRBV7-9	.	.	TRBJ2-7	TGTGCCAGCAGTCCCGACCCGCGGTACGAGCAGTACTTC	CASSPDPRYEQYF
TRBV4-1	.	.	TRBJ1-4	TGCGCCAGCAGCCACCCCCAAGACCTTAATGAAAAACTGTTTTTT	CASSHPQDLNEKLFF
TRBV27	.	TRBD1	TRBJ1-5	TGTGCCAGCAGCCAGTCGGGACAGGGGTACAATCAGCCCCAGCATTTT	CASSQSGQGYNQPQHF
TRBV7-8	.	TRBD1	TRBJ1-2	TGTGCCAGCAGCTCGGCCGGGACAGGGGTCGGCTACACCTTC	CASSSAGTGVGYTF
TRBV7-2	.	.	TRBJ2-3	TGTGCCAGCAGCAGACAGAGCACAGATACGCAGTATTTT	CASSRQSTDTQYF
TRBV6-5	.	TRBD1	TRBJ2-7	TGTGCCAGCAGCCGACCCGACAGGGGGCGTTACGAGCAGTACTTC	CASSRPDRGRYEQYF
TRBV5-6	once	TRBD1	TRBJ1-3	TGTGCCAGCAGCTTGGGGGCACAGGGGGCCGGTGGAAACACCATATATTTT	CASSLGAQGAGGNTIYF
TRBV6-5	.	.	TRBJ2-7	TGTGCCAGCAGTTACGGCAGGGGGGCCTACGAGCAGTACTTC	CASSYGRGAYEQYF
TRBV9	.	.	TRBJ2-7	TGTGCCAGCAGCGTAGGTATTAGCGGAGAGGGTTACGAGCAGTACTTC	CASSVGISGEGYEQYF
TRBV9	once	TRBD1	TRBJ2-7	TGTGCCAGCAGCGTAGAGGGACAGGGAGTCCACGAGCAGTACTTC	CASSVEGQGVHEQYF
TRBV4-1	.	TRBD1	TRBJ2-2	TGCGCCAGCAGCCCCCGACAGGGGGCGTCCGGGGAGCTGTTTTTT	CASSPRQGASGELFF
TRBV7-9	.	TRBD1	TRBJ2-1	TGTGCCAGCAGCTCGACAGGGGTGTCCTACAATGAGCAGTTCTTC	CASSSTGVSYNEQFF
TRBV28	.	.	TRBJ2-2	TGTGCCAGCAGCTTTACCGGGTCCTCTCGGGGGACCGGGGAGCTGTTTTTT	CASSFTGSSRGTGELFF
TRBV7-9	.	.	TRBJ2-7	TGTGCCAGCAGCTACGGGACTCCCGGCGACGAGCAGTACTTC	CASSYGTPGDEQYF
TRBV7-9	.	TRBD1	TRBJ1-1	TGTGCCAGCAGCCCCACGGGACAGCCCACTGAAGCTTTCTTT	CASSPTGQPTEAFF
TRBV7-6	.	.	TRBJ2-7	TGTGCCAGCAGCCCCGACGCAGGTCGAACCTACGAGCAGTACTTC	CASSPDAGRTYEQYF
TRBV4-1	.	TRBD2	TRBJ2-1	TGCGCCAGCAGCCCCCGGCTCGGTCTAGCGGCCTGGGATGAGCAGTTCTTC	CASSPRLGLAAWDEQFF
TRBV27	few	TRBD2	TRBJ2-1	TGTGCCAGCAGTTTAAGGACTAGCGGGGGGGCCGGCAATGAGCAGTTCTTC	CASSLRTSGGAGNEQFF
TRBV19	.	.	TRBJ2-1	TGTGCCAGTAGTATAGCGGCCAGAGGGAATGAGCAGTTCTTC	CASSIAARGNEQFF
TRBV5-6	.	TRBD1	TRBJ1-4	TGTGCCAGCAGCTTTGGGACAGGGCGTAGGTCAACTAATGAAAAACTGTTTTTT	CASSFGTGRRSTNEKLFF
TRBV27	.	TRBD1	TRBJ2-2	TGTGCCAGCAGTTCTGCAGGGGGCGCAAGGACCGGGGAGCTGTTTTTT	CASSSAGGARTGELFF
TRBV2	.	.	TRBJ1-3	TGTGCCAGCAGTGAACTCCTGAGCTCTGGAAACACCATATATTTT	CASSELLSSGNTIYF
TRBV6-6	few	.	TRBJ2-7	TGTGCCAGCGGGGGCGGGTTCTCCTACGAGCAGTACTTC	CASGGGFSYEQYF